Given below is one T cell receptor beta chain in context. This sample is part of a study of cytomegalovirus exposure and HLA in healthy donors. V gave up 5 bases and J gave up 6 bases, with 20 bases separating them. Germline CDR1 and CDR2: MNHEY and SMNVEV (reference sequence). The CDR3 runs to 16 residues. In the PCR, 60 Vbeta and 13 Jbeta primers were used. The method was immunoSEQ multiplex PCR; TCRdb's version includes in-frame clones alone and lacks a portion of them. The repertoire includes fewer than 200,000 clones, approximately 77% of them detected once, and around 1.5% sits in the top ten. The clonotype was recovered from a man younger than 30 in good health and CMV-seronegative. V is TRBV27 and J is TRBJ2-1; the D gene is possibly TRBD2 (6 bases). Specimen: PBMCs. CDR3 protein: CASSKGLAGRSNEQFF. CDR3 sequence (DNA): TGTGCCAGCAGTAAGGGTTTAGCAGGGAGGAGCAATGAGCAGTTCTTC.